This T cell receptor beta chain was captured by sequencing in a study of shared clonotypes between healthy human individuals. General observations from the study: A few donors held approximately 5% of naive CD4 clonotypes in common. In contrast to clonotypes shared by all four donors, non-shared clonotypes had lower generation probabilities. Naive subsets usually exceeded memory subsets in estimated richness.

The table came from immunoSEQ multiplex PCR; TCRdb's copy has only in-frame clones and leaves some out. The data hold about 1.1 million clones, with 78% observed a single time. CDR3 length equals 13 residues. Deletions cut 0 bases from V and 12 bases from J, with 13 bases between. Germline-derived CDR1 and CDR2 are SGHDT and YYEEEE. This clone was observed a single time. Its antigen is as yet unknown. The sequence came from a man aged 18 to 35 in good health. Some clones in this sample may be carry-over from other donors' samples. Sequenced: memory CD4+ T cells from PBMCs. Described subset: CD45RA-negative fraction. The chain employs TRBV5-6 and TRBJ1-3; D might be TRBD1 (5 bases). The CDR3 nucleotides are TGTGCCAGCAGCTTGGTTACGGGGGGACTCATATATTTT. Its protein is CASSLVTGGLIYF.